Sequencing of this T cell receptor (beta chain) was carried out in a study of cytomegalovirus exposure and HLA in healthy donors. All donors participated as healthy donors of bone marrow. Nominally healthy donors provided the samples, though records likely missed some immune exposures. Notes on the study in general: TCR beta chains associated with HLA were, in a later analysis, more clonally expanded than equally common others. TCR beta sequences numbering under 20,000 were associated with HLA alleles at 0.05 false discovery rate in a later analysis.

PCR was performed using 60 Vbeta and 13 Jbeta primers. Method: immunoSEQ multiplex PCR; TCRdb's copy keeps in-frame clones and lacks some. Here the sample spans 140,000 or so clones, roughly 80% being singletons. In germline, CDR1 is SGHRS, CDR2 YFSETQ. Between the trimmed V and J ends, which lost 0 bases and 0 bases, there was a span of 6 bases. This CDR3 is 14 amino acids long. A remark on this clone: Antigen: not known.

The chain uses TRBV5-1 and TRBJ1-2; D remains unclear. Sequenced input: PBMCs. This sequence was found in a man aged 35-49 years in good health and CMV-seronegative. CDR3 coding DNA: TGCGCCAGCAGCTTGGGCGGAACTAACTATGGCTACACCTTC. Protein: CASSLGGTNYGYTF.